This T cell receptor (beta chain) was obtained from a study of T cells after yellow fever vaccination. Trimming cost V 2 bases and J 6 bases, with 2 bases left between them. There are 11 residues in the CDR3. Germline-derived CDR1 and CDR2 are MNHNS and SASEGT. This clonotype was counted between two and nine times. 5'RACE template switching generated TCR cDNA, adding a universal primer site and UMIs. From the 5' RACE reads, TCRdb called clonotypes with MiXCR, one entry per CDR3 protein. The data contain 350,000 to 450,000 distinct CDR3 sequences, about 19% of them singletons. J is TRBJ1-5 and V is TRBV6-1; D is unclear. The source is a man between 18 and 35 years old who received the YFV17D yellow fever vaccine. Sequencing was performed on PBMCs, taken before the yellow fever booster vaccination. The CDR3 coding sequence is TGTGCCAGCAGTGAATTTCAGCCCCAGCATTTT. Amino acid sequence: CASSEFQPQHF.